This T cell receptor (beta chain) was obtained from a study of OX40 agonist ivuxolimab in advanced cancers. For the study at large: At doses from 0.01 to 10 mg/kg, patients were given intravenous ivuxolimab every 2 weeks. Participants averaged about 60 years of age (range about 23 to 79) and were less than 85% male.

Method: immunoSEQ multiplex PCR; TCRdb's copy keeps in-frame clones and lacks some. Altogether about 40,000 clones are present, 85% to 90% being singletons, with the ten largest covering 2.4%. V lost 0 bases and J 1 base, leaving 8 bases between the germline ends. CDR3 length: 15 residues. Germline CDR1 reads MNHNY; CDR2 reads SVGAGI (reference sequence). General study points: What antigens the expanded peripheral T cells recognized was never established.

About this clone: Antigen: not known.

This chain connects TRBV6-6 to TRBJ2-3, with D perhaps matching TRBD1 (5 bases). The TCR sequence derives from an adult with an advanced solid tumor such as melanoma, head and neck, liver or kidney cancer. Material: CD4+ or CD8+ T cells sorted from blood, obtained in a trial of the OX40 agonist ivuxolimab. DNA of the CDR3: TGTGCCAGCAGTTACTCATCCAGGGGCACAGATACGCAGTATTTT. The encoded protein is CASSYSSRGTDTQYF.